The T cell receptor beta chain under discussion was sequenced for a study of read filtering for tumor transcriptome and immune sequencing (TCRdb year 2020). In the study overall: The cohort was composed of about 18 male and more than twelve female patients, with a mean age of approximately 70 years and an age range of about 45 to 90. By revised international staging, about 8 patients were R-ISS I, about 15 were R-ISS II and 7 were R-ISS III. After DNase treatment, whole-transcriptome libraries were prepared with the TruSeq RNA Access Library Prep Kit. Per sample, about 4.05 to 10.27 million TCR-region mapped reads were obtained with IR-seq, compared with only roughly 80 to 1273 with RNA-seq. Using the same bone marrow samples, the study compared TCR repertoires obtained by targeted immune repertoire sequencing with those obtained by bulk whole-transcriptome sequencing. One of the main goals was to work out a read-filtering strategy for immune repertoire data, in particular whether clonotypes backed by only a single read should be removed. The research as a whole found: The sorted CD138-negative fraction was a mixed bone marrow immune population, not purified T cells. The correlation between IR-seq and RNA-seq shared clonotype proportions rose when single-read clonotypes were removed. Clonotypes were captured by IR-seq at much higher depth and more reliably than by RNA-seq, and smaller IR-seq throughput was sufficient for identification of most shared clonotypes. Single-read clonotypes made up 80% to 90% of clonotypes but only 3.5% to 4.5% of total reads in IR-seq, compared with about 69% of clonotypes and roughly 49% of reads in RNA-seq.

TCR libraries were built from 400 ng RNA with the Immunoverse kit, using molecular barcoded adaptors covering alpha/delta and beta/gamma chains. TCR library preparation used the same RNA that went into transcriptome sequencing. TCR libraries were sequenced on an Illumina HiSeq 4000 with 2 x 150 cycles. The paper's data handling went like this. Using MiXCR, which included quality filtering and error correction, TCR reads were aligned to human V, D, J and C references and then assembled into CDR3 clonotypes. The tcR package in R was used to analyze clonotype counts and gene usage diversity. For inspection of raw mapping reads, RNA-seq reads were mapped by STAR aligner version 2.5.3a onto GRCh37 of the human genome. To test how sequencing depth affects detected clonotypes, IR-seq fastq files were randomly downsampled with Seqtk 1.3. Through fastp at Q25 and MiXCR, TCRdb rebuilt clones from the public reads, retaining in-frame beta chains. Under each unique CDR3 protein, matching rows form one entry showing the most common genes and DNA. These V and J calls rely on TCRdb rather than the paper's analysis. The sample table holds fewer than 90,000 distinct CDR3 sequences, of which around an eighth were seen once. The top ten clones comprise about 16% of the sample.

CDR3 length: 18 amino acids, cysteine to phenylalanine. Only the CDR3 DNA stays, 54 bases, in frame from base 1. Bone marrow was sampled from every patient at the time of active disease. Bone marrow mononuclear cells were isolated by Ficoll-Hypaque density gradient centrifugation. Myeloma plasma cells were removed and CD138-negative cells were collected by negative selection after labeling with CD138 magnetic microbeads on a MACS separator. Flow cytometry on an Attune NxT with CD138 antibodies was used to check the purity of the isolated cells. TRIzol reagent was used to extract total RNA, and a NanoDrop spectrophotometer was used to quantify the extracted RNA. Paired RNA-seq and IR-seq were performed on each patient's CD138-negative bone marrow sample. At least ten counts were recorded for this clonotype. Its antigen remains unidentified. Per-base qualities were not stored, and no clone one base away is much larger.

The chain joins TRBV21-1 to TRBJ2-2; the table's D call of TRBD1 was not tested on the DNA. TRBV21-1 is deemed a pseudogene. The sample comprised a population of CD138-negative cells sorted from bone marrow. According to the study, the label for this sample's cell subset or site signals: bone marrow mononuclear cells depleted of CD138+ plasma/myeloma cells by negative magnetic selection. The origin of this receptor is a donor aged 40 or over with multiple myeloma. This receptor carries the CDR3 CASSKCTGQRPSGGELFF. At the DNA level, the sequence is TGTGCCAGCAGCAAATGTACAGGCCAACGACCTTCGGGCGGGGAGCTGTTTTTT.